The T cell receptor beta chain described here comes from a study of T cell responses to AZD1222 COVID-19 vaccine. The protocol was immunoSEQ multiplex PCR, while the TCRdb copy is restricted to in-frame clones and leaves out a portion. This sample has roughly 180,000 clones; roughly 90% occur once, and the top ten carry approximately 1.8%. This CDR3 has 15 residues. With 4 bases removed from V and 2 bases from J, the gap between germline ends came to 15 bases. Germline V lookup: CDR1 SGHDN, CDR2 FVKESK. This clone showed up just once. Antigen: not known. Regarding the study as a whole: Reportedly, nearly half of unique spike TCRs recognized epitopes outside B.1.351/B.1.1.7 mutations. Recipients of two AZD1222 doses showed rising Spike-specific TCR breadth and depth. Repertoires were obtained solely post-peak T cell response.

Second-dose intervals near 4 or 12 weeks were combined. The material was peripheral blood, obtained 28 days after the second AZD1222 dose. The TCR sequence derives from an adult who received the AZD1222 COVID-19 vaccine. J is TRBJ2-7 and V is TRBV14; possible D gene TRBD2, 5 bases. The DNA of the CDR3 is TGTGCCAGCAGCCCCGGGGTAGGCAGACCCTACGAGCAGTACTTC. The encoded protein is CASSPGVGRPYEQYF.